This TCR beta chain originates from a study of radiation and T cells in renal cell carcinoma. Study results and caveats: From baseline, blood top tumor clonotypes peaked at 2 weeks post-radiation. Pretreatment tumor biopsies were lacking, so baseline clonotypes are unknown.

Turning to this clone: Its antigen remains unidentified.

Described time point: baseline pretreatment blood. The treatment here: 15 Gy SBRT to primary tumor, nephrectomy 4 weeks later. Serial blood draws occurred at baseline and 2 and 4 weeks post-SBRT. The patient's renal cell carcinoma had clear cell pathology. This CDR3 comprises 15 residues. J gave up 0 bases and V 4 bases, and 3 bases lay outside the gene matches. CDR1 is SGHRS and CDR2 is YFSETQ in the germline V gene. Only in-frame clones appear in the TCRdb table, and some are missing; sequencing was by immunoSEQ multiplex PCR. The sample gives approximately 100,000 clones, roughly 90% of which show up once; less than 10% is in the top ten.

V is TRBV5-1 and J is TRBJ2-3; 9 positions match TRBD2. The receptor's source is a man between 45 and 60 years old with renal cell carcinoma. Here the sequenced sample was blood, taken from a patient whose treatment included radiotherapy and nephrectomy. CDR3 amino acids: CASSGLAGSTDTQYF. CDR3 DNA sequence: TGCGCCAGCAGCGGCCTAGCGGGGAGCACAGATACGCAGTATTTT.